Sequencing of this T cell receptor beta chain was carried out in a study of blood T cell repertoires in COVID-19. Some clones are missing from TCRdb's copy, which holds only in-frame ones; the method was immunoSEQ multiplex PCR. There are tens of thousands of clones in the sample; 73% occur only once, and approximately 15% lies in the top ten. Trimming took 4 bases from V and 0 from J, leaving 25 bases between them. The CDR3 sequence is 19 residues long. Germline V gene lookup returns CDR1 SGHDT and CDR2 YYEEEE. The chain links TRBV5-6 to TRBJ1-1; D perhaps matches TRBD1 (5 bases). Sequenced: peripheral blood. The TCR comes from a woman in her 70s with acute or convalescent COVID-19. The DNA for the CDR3 is TGTGCCAGCAGCCAAGGGGTGGGCGGGAAAAGGGACTTGAACACTGAAGCTTTCTTT. This translates into CASSQGVGGKRDLNTEAFF.